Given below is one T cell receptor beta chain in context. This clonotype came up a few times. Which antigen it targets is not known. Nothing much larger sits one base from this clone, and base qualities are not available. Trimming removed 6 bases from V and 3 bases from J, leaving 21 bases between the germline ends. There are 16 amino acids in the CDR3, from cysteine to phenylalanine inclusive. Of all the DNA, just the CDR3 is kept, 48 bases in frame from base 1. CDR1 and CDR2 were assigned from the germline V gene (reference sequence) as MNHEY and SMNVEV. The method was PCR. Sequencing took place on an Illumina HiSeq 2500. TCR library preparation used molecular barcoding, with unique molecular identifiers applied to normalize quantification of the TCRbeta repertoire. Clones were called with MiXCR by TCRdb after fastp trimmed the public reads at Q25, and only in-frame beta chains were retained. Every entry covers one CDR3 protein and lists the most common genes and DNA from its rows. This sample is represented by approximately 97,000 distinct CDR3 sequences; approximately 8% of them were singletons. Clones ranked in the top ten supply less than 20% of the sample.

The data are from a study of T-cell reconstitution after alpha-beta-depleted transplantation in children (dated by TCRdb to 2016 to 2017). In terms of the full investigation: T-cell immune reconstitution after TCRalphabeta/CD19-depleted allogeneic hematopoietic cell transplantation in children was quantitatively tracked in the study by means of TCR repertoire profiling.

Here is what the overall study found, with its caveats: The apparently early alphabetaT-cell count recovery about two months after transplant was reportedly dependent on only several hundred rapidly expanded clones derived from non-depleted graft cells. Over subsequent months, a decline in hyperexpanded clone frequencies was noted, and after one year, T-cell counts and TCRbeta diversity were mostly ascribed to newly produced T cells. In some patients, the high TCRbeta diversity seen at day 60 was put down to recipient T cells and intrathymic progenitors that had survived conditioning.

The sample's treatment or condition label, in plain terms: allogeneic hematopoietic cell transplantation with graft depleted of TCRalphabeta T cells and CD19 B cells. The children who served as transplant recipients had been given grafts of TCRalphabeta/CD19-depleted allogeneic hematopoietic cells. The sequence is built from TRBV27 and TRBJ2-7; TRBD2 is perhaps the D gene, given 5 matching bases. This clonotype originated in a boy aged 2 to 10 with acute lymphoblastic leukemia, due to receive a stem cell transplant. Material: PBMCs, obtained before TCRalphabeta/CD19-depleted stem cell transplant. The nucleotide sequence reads TGTGCCAGCAGCCTAAAGGGATTAGCGACGAACTACGAGCAGTACTTC. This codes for CASSLKGLATNYEQYF.